These 19 T cell receptor beta chains share one sample of origin, sequenced in a study of response to subunit inactivated influenza vaccine. Each CDR3 protein gets one entry after TCRdb re-called the RT-PCR reads with MiXCR. In the table there are about 780,000 distinct CDR3 sequences, about 18% of which are singletons. Specimen: PBMCs from blood, collected roughly 5 days after vaccination. The receptors originated from a man aged 50 to 59 who received an inactivated influenza vaccine.

The chain employs TRBV20-1 and TRBJ2-4; D possibly corresponds to TRBD1 (6 bases). The CDR3 consists of 14 residues. Germline V gene data show CDR1 as DFQATT and CDR2 as SNEGSKA (reference sequence). V lost 8 bases to trimming and J lost 0 bases, with 14 bases between them. This CDR3 reads CSIHRDLAKNIQYF. The CDR3 DNA reads TGCAGTATTCACAGGGACCTAGCCAAAAACATTCAGTACTTC.

The count of this clonotype is one. This sequence joins TRBV5-1 and TRBJ2-3; 9 positions match TRBD1. CDR1 and CDR2 from the germline V gene are SGHRS and YFSETQ. The CDR3 has 16 residues. Losses at the gene ends were 0 bases for V and 6 bases for J; bases not matched to a gene: 8. In nucleotides, the CDR3 is TGCGCCAGCAGCTTGGCTGGACAGGGGATAGGGGATACGCAGTATTTT. Protein product: CASSLAGQGIGDTQYF.

A remark on this clonotype: At one end, the junction sequence differs from germline, possibly due to a read error. The chain joins TRBV9 to TRBJ2-5; tentatively, D is TRBD2 (7 bases). The CDR3 has 15 residues. The germline gives CDR1 SGDLS, CDR2 YYNGEE. The CDR3 here is CVSSVGVGGLETQYF. The CDR3 DNA sequence: TGTGTCAGCAGCGTAGGGGTGGGGGGGCTAGAGACCCAGTACTTC.

This clonotype was picked up a small number of times. This rearrangement joins TRBV10-3 to TRBJ2-7; 10 bases are shared with TRBD2. V shed 7 bases, J shed 5 bases, and the junction held 17 bases outside the gene matches. Looked up from germline, CDR1 is ENHRY and CDR2 is SYGVKD. The CDR3 is 17 amino acids. For the CDR3, the DNA is TGTGCCATCAAGCCGGGACTAGCGACCGGAGAAATGGACGAGCAGTACTTC. Translation gives CAIKPGLATGEMDEQYF.

The V call is TRBV5-5, the J call TRBJ2-7, with 8 positions matching TRBD1. CDR1 and CDR2 (germline): SGHKS, YYEKEE (reference sequence). J was trimmed by 2 bases and V by 4 bases; bases with no gene match: 11. The CDR3 contains 16 residues. The CDR3 is CASSPTRTGQPYEQYF. The DNA for the CDR3 is TGTGCCAGCAGCCCCACTCGGACAGGGCAGCCCTACGAGCAGTACTTC.

V usage is TRBV6-1 and J usage is TRBJ2-1, with 13 bases that match TRBD2. Per the germline V gene, CDR1 is MNHNS and CDR2 is SASEGT. The V segment lost 3 bases and the J segment 9 bases; nucleotides outside the gene matches: 8. The CDR3 loop spans 16 amino acids. The CDR3 nucleotides are TGTGCCAGCAGTGAGGGGACTAGCGGGACCTTATCTGAGCAGTTCTTC. It translates to CASSEGTSGTLSEQFF.

This clonotype was observed a few times. The V and J genes are TRBV18 and TRBJ1-2; possible D gene TRBD1, 5 bases. Germline V gives CDR1 KGHSH, CDR2 LQKENI. The CDR3 length is 14 residues. The V end was cut by 2 bases, the J end by 4 bases, with 11 bases between. The CDR3 loop reads CASSPGRVFYGYTF. As DNA, the CDR3 is TGTGCCAGCTCACCAGGCAGGGTTTTCTATGGCTACACCTTC.

The chain couples TRBV19 to TRBJ2-3; D is possibly TRBD1 (6 bases). From germline, CDR1 is LNHDA and CDR2 SQIVND (reference sequence). The CDR3 runs 16 residues. Trimming stripped 5 bases from V and 2 bases from J, with 17 bases between. CDR3 bases: TGTGCCAGTAGTGTCGGGACACTGGGTTTCACAGATACGCAGTATTTT. This sequence encodes CASSVGTLGFTDTQYF.

This clonotype was detected a few times. The chain is built from TRBV11-2 and TRBJ2-5; 12 bases are a match to TRBD2. The CDR3 totals 19 residues. The V segment lost 0 bases and the J segment 4 bases; nucleotides outside the gene matches: 12. The V gene's germline CDR1 is SGHAT and CDR2 FQNNGV. CDR3 region: CASSLEAPLTSGGVETQYF. The CDR3 DNA reads as TGTGCCAGCAGCTTAGAGGCCCCGTTGACTAGCGGGGGAGTAGAGACCCAGTACTTC. Drawing the rest from reference TRBV11-2 and TRBJ2-5, the complete variable domain is EAGVAQSPRYKIIEKRQSVAFWCNPISGHATLYWYQQILGQGPKLLIQFQNNGVVDDSQLPKDRFSAERLKGVDSTLKIQPAKLEDSAVYLCASSLEAPLTSGGVETQYFGPGTRLLVL.

CDR3 in DNA: TGTGCCAGCAGTTGGAAGAACACTGAAGCTTTCTTT. Its translation: CASSWKNTEAFF. This chain links TRBV6-5 with TRBJ1-1; D gene ambiguous. Trimming cost V 4 bases and J 1 base, with 4 bases left between them. CDR3 length: 12 residues. Germline V gene sequence: CDR1 MNHEY, CDR2 SVGAGI.

This chain joins TRBV20-1 and TRBJ2-7; unclear D gene. Germline CDR1 and CDR2: DFQATT and SNEGSKA (reference sequence). The V gene lost 3 bases and the J gene lost 3 bases, with 9 bases spanning the gap. The CDR3 has 12 amino acids. The CDR3 DNA reads as TGCAGTGCTAGGAGTGACGGCTACGAGCAGTACTTC. This encodes CSARSDGYEQYF.

This chain connects TRBV20-1 to TRBJ2-7; possibly TRBD1 or TRBD2 for D (6 bases each). Per the germline V gene, CDR1 is DFQATT and CDR2 is SNEGSKA (reference sequence). The ends were cut back, 3 bases at V and 6 bases at J, with 18 bases in the middle. The CDR3 totals 14 residues. This chain's CDR3 is CSASRFSGAVEQYF. The CDR3 DNA reads TGCAGTGCTAGCCGATTCTCGGGGGCGGTCGAGCAGTACTTC.

This chain joins TRBV3-1 and TRBJ1-1, with D unclear. The germline V and J ends were trimmed by 7 bases and 2 bases, with 11 bases remaining between them. Germline V gives CDR1 LGHDT, CDR2 YNNKEL (reference sequence). This CDR3 has 13 amino acids. The CDR3 reads CASTQTYNTEAFF. The CDR3 DNA reads TGTGCCAGCACCCAGACATATAACACTGAAGCTTTCTTT.

This clonotype was detected a few times. V usage is TRBV7-2 and J usage is TRBJ1-2, with 10 positions matching TRBD1. V trimming: 4 bases; J trimming: 7 bases; junction bases outside the gene matches: 9. CDR1 and CDR2 from the germline V gene are SGHTA and FQGNSA. CDR3 length: 15 residues. The CDR3 region is CASSSTGGWTTGYTF. CDR3 DNA sequence: TGTGCCAGCAGCTCGACAGGGGGCTGGACTACTGGCTACACCTTC.

Only one count was recorded for this clonotype. The rearrangement joins TRBV3-1 to TRBJ1-2; D unresolved. The CDR3 spans 11 residues. The germline V gene has CDR1 LGHDT and CDR2 YNNKEL (reference sequence). With 4 bases removed from V and 8 bases from J, the gap between germline ends came to 8 bases. The CDR3 here is CASSRRGGYTF. CDR3 nucleotides: TGTGCCAGCAGCCGAAGAGGGGGCTACACCTTC. Together with reference TRBV3-1 and TRBJ1-2, the CDR3 gives the full variable domain: DTAVSQTPKYLVTQMGNDKSIKCEQNLGHDTMYWYKQDSKKFLKIMFSYNNKELIINETVPNRFSPKSPDKAHLNLHINSLELGDSAVYFCASSRRGGYTFGSGTRLTVV.

The rearrangement joins TRBV11-2 to TRBJ2-3; 9 nucleotides line up with TRBD2. This CDR3 is 16 amino acids long. Germline V gene lookup returns CDR1 SGHAT and CDR2 FQNNGV. The trim removed 0 bases at V and 6 bases at J, leaving 7 bases unmatched. CDR3 sequence: CASSLDWREGGDTQYF. DNA for the CDR3: TGTGCCAGCAGCTTAGATTGGCGGGAGGGCGGCGATACGCAGTATTTT.

This clonotype was counted a few times. V is TRBV7-2 and J is TRBJ2-7, with 11 bases identical to TRBD2. The J segment lost 3 bases and the V segment lost 2 bases, leaving 6 bases of the junction unmatched. Germline lookup yields CDR1 SGHTA and CDR2 FQGNSA. The CDR3 is made up of 16 amino acids. CDR3 amino acids: CASSLTPTSGIYEQYF. In DNA, the CDR3 is TGTGCCAGCAGCTTAACCCCGACTAGCGGGATCTACGAGCAGTACTTC.

This chain connects TRBV20-1 to TRBJ2-1; 10 nucleotides match TRBD2. The CDR3 covers 16 residues. Germline V gene sequence: CDR1 DFQATT, CDR2 SNEGSKA (reference sequence). V dropped 0 bases and J dropped 8; count of bases not matched to a gene: 10. Here the CDR3 reads CSARDGAGGPMDEQFF. CDR3 nucleotides: TGCAGTGCTAGAGATGGAGCGGGAGGGCCTATGGATGAGCAGTTCTTC.

This clonotype turned up a few times. J is TRBJ2-5 and V is TRBV28; tentative D call: TRBD2 (5 bases). The CDR3 consists of 15 residues. The germline V gene has CDR1 MDHEN and CDR2 SYDVKM. V was shortened by 4 bases and J by 4 bases, with 16 bases between the two germline ends. CDR3 coding DNA: TGTGCCAGCAGTTCGCCCAGCTCTGGGAGAGAGACCCAGTACTTC. This translates into CASSSPSSGRETQYF.